This TCR beta chain was sequenced in a study of long-term antiretroviral therapy in people with HIV (dated by TCRdb to between 2021 and 2024). Describing the broader study: The earliest samples were collected approximately a decade before the 2015 WHO recommendation for immediate ART, a period when ART was typically delayed until CD4 counts fell. No cross-contamination during QIAcube processing was seen in test extractions of a monoclonal T-cell line run alongside 33 polyclonal samples. Eleven of the 30 participants with HIV were female. This retrospective serial study examined whether starting ART and sustained HIV suppression were associated with changes in the composition and diversity of the TRB repertoire in peripheral blood. From 25 to 30 adults with confirmed HIV infection, the cohort provided 192 cryopreserved PBMC samples, gathered serially across a mean of about six years (range 1-12).

Inclusion was restricted to participants for whom at least one PBMC sample before ART initiation and at least two post-ART samples were available. Treatment was received in the United States of America by all participants with HIV. Before DNA extraction, cryopreserved samples containing 1-10 million PBMC were thawed and washed. At the time of the earliest PBMC sample, participants with HIV were aged between roughly 20 and 60 years. PBMC samples were contributed by each participant from 1-4 timepoints before ART initiation and 2-8 timepoints after ART initiation, with a median of 7 samples. Serial HIV viral load, CD4+ T-cell count, ART history and demographic data were obtained for every participant. A Qiagen kit on a QIAcube was used to extract genomic DNA from unsorted PBMC, with samples processed in batches of 12. CDR1 SGHVS and CDR2 FNYEAQ are derived from the germline V gene. V is pared back by 1 base and J by 6 bases, with 4 bases lying between the germline termini. CDR3 length: 12 amino acids, cysteine to phenylalanine. Solely the CDR3 DNA is kept, with 36 bases framed from the first base.

Note on this clone: No cognate antigen has been identified for it. Base qualities were left out, and no much larger clone turns up one base away.

Sequencing of the TRB variable region was done with the immunoSEQ hsTCRB v3.0 assay at survey level resolution. The target sequencing depth for TRB was about 40,000-55,000 T-cell genomes per sample. Pooled TRB libraries were sequenced on an Illumina MiSeq with a v3 150-cycle kit. As for how the authors treated the data: Repertoire analysis was run in R within a reproducible Nextflow workflow that covered QC, data transformation and analysis. Custom analyses were implemented in LymphoSeq2, an R package for AIRR-Seq data exploration. After excluding a few samples that yielded fewer than 5000 total TRB sequences, roughly 190 HIV repertoires remained for analysis. Among the approximately 190 retained HIV repertoires, some 60 were collected before ART initiation and around 130 after ART initiation. Repertoires were downsampled to 5000 TRB nucleotide sequences, and summary statistics were averaged over 100 downsampling iterations. The analysis kept only TRB sequences whose CDR3 regions were at least seven amino acids long. Two measures captured diversity: a Shannon entropy-derived clonality score and the Gini coefficient. In the repertoire networks, any two of the top 5000 CDR3 amino acid sequences were linked whenever the two sequences differed by an edit distance of one. For TRB CDR3 amino acid sequences, antigen specificity groups and MHC restriction were predicted with GLIPH2. CDR3 amino acid sequences were matched against VDJdb and McPAS-TCR to flag known CMV, EBV, HIV or tissue antigen associations. Pre-ART, post-ART and control groups were compared with Wilcoxon signed-rank tests and Holm-Bonferroni correction. Sourced from immuneACCESS, this table was stored by TCRdb with only in-frame sequences that have V and J called. A share of the clones is absent; for the studies checked, an unresolved V gene accounts for under half, and the remainder has no known explanation. That table furnishes V, J and clone size, whereas the DNA furnished D and trimming. The sample records about 20,000 clones, about 85% of which are singletons. Roughly 4% of the sample is taken by the ten largest.

On the study overall, not on this receptor specifically: Narrower CDR3 length ranges were observed in HIV repertoires than in controls, and an antigen-experienced repertoire with only a slight naive shift after ART was suggested by the network structure. The samples were dated from the mid-2000s to the late 2010s, and the ART regimens that were used may be less effective than current ART regimens. ART initiation was associated with a significant increase in TRB diversity, but diversity stayed significantly below transplant donor controls even after long-term ART. Because pre-ART samples had limited cell numbers, unsorted PBMC were profiled rather than sorted CD4+ and CD8+ T cells. Inferences about post-ART repertoire changes were limited because no data were available on ART adherence, viral resistance or therapy changes. Limited PBMC availability meant only the TCR beta chain was sequenced, without alpha chain pairing. Expanded TRB clones identified before ART initiation dominated the repertoire across all time points, though the dominance fluctuated and decreased in many PLHIV after ART.

The material sequenced was unsorted PBMCs, taken roughly 4 years after starting antiretroviral therapy. The sequence links TRBV7-6 to TRBJ1-5; no D gene is confidently identified. This clonotype was sampled from a man between 18 and 35 years old with HIV. DNA sequence: TGTGCCAGCAGCTTAGGGGGTCAGCCCCAGCATTTT. This is translated as CASSLGGQPQHF.